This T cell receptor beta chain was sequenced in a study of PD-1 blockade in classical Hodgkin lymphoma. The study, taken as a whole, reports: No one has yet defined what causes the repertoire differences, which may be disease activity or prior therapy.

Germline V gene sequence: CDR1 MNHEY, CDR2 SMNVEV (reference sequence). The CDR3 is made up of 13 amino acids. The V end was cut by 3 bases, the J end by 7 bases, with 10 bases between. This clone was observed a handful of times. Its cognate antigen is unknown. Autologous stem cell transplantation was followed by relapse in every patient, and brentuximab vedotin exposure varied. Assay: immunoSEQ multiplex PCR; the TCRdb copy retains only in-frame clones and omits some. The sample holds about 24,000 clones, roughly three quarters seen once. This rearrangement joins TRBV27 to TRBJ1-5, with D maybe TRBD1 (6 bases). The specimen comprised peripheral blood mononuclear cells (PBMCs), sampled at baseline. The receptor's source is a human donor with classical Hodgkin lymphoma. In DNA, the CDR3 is TGTGCCAGCAGTTTGGTCAGGGGACAGCCCCAGCATTTT. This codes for CASSLVRGQPQHF.